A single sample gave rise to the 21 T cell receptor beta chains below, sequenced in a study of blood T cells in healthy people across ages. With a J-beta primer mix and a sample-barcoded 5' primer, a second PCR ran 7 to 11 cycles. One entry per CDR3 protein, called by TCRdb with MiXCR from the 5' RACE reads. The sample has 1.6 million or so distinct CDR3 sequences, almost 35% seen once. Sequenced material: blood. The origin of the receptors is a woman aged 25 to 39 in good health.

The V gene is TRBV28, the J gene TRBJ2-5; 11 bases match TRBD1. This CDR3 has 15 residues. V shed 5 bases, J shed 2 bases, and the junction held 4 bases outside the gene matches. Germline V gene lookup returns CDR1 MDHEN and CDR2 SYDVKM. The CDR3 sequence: CASSGWDRGQETQYF. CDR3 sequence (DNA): TGTGCCAGCAGTGGTTGGGACAGGGGGCAAGAGACCCAGTACTTC.

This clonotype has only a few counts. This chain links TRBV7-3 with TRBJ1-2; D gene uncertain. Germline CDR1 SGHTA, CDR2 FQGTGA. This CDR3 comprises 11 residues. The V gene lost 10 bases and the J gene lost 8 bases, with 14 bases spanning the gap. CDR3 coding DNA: TGTGCCACGCCACCCTTGTGGGGCTACACCTTC. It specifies CATPPLWGYTF.

The CDR3 sequence: CASSSGQARLDGYTF. The CDR3, as DNA: TGTGCCAGCAGCTCGGGACAGGCTCGATTGGATGGCTACACCTTC. The chain links TRBV11-2 to TRBJ1-2, with 8 bases fitting TRBD1. CDR1 SGHAT and CDR2 FQNNGV come from the germline V gene. This CDR3 is built from 15 residues. The V segment lost 4 bases and the J segment 6 bases; nucleotides outside the gene matches: 10.

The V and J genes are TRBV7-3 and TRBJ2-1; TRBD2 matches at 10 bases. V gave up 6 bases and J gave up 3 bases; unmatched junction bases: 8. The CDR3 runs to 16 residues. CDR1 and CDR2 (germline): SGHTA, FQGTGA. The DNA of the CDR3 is TGTGCCAGCAGTTCTAGCGGGAGTCTAGACTACAATGAGCAGTTCTTC. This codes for CASSSSGSLDYNEQFF.

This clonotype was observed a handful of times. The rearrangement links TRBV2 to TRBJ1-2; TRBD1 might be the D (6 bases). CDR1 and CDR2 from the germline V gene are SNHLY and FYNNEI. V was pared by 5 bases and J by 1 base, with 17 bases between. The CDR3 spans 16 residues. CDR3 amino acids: CASSQTPGQLNYGYTF. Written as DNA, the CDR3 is TGTGCCAGCAGTCAAACCCCCGGACAGCTTAACTATGGCTACACCTTC.

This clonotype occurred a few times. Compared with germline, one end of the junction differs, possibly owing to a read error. Written as DNA, the CDR3 is TGTGCCAGCAGTTTACAGGGGGTGACAGATACGCAGTATTTT. This translates into CASSLQGVTDTQYF. V and J are TRBV5-1 and TRBJ2-3, with 8 bases lining up with TRBD1. CDR3 length: 14 residues. Per germline, CDR1 SGHRS and CDR2 YFSETQ.

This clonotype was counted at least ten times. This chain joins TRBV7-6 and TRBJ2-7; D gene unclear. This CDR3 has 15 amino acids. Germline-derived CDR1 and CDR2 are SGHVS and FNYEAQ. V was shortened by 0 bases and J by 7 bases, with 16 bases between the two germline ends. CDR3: CASSLAAWPSEEQYF. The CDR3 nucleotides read TGTGCCAGCAGCTTAGCGGCCTGGCCGTCGGAAGAGCAGTACTTC. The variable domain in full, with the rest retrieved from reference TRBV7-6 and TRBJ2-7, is GAGVSQSPRYKVTKRGQDVALRCDPISGHVSLYWYRQALGQGPEFLTYFNYEAQQDKSGLPNDRFSAERPEGSISTLTIQRTEQRDSAMYRCASSLAAWPSEEQYFGPGTRLTVT.

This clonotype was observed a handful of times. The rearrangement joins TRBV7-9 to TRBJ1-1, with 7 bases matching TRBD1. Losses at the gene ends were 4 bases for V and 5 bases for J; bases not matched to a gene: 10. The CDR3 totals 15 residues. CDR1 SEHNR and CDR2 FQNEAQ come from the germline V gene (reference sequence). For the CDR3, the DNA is TGTGCCAGCAGCTCCACTCTGACAGGGAGGACTGAAGCTTTCTTT. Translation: CASSSTLTGRTEAFF.

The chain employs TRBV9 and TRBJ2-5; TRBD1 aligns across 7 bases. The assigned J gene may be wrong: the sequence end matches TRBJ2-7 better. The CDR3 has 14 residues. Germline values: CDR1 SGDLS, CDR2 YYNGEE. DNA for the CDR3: TGTGCCAGCAGCTTCTCCGGGACAGAGGACGAGCAGTACTTC. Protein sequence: CASSFSGTEDEQYF.

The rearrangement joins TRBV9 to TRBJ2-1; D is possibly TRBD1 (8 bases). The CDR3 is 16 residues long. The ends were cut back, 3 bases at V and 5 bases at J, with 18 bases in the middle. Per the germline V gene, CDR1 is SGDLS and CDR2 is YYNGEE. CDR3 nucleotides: TGTGCCAGCAGCGCACAGGGGGGGGGACCCGACAATGAGCAGTTCTTC. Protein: CASSAQGGGPDNEQFF.

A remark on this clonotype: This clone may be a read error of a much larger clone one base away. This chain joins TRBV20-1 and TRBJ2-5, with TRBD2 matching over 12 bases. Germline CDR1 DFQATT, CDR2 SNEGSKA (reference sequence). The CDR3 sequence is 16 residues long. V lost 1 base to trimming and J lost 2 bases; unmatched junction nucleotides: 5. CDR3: CSARGPSGRGQETQYF. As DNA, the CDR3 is TGCAGTGCTAGAGGTCCTAGCGGGAGGGGTCAAGAGACCCAGTACTTC.

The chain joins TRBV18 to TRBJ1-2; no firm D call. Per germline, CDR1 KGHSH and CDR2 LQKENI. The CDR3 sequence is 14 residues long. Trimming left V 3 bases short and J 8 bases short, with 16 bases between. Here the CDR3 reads CASSPSFRGNGYTF. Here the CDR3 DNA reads TGTGCCAGCTCACCGAGTTTCCGAGGGAACGGCTACACCTTC.

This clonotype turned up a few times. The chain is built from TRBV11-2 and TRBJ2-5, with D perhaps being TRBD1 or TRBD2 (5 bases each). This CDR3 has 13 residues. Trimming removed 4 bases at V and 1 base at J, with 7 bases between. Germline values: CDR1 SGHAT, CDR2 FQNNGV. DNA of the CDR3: TGTGCCAGCAGCTGGGACCTCCAAGAGACCCAGTACTTC. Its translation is CASSWDLQETQYF.

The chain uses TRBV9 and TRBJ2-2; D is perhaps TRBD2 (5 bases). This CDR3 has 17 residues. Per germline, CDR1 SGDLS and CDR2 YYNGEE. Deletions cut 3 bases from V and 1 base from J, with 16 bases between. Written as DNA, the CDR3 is TGTGCCAGCAGCGAGAGGGTATCGGCCTTGAACACCGGGGAGCTGTTTTTT. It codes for CASSERVSALNTGELFF.

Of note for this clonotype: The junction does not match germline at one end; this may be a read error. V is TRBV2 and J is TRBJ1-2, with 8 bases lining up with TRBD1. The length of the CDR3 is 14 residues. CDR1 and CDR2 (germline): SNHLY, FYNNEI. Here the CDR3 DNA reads TGTGCCTGCAGTGAAGTGCCAGGGGGCCTTGGCTACACCTTC. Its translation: CACSEVPGGLGYTF. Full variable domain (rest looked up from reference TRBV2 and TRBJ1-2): EPEVTQTPSHQVTQMGQEVILRCVPISNHLYFYWYRQILGQKVEFLVSFYNNEISEKSEIFDDQFSVERPDGSNFTLKIRSTKLEDSAMYFCACSEVPGGLGYTFGSGTRLTVV.

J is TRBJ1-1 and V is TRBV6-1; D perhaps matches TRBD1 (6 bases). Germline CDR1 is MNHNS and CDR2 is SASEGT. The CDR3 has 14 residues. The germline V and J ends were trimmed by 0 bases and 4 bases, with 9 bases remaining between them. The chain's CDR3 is CASSEAEGVTEAFF. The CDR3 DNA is TGTGCCAGCAGTGAAGCGGAGGGGGTCACTGAAGCTTTCTTT.

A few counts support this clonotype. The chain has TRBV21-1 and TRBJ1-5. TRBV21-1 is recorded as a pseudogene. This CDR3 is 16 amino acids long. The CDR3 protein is CASSPPAWISNQPQHF. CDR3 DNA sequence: TGTGCCAGCAGCCCCCCCGCCTGGATTAGCAATCAGCCCCAGCATTTT.

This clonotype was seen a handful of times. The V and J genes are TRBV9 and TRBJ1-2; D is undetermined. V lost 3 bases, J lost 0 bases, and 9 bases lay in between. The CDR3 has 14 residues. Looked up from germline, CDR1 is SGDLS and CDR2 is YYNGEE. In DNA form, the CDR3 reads TGTGCCAGCAGCGCCACCGGGGCTAACTATGGCTACACCTTC. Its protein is CASSATGANYGYTF. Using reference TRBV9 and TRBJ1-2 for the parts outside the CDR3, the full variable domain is DSGVTQTPKHLITATGQRVTLRCSPRSGDLSVYWYQQSLDQGLQFLIQYYNGEERAKGNILERFSAQQFPDLHSELNLSSLELGDSALYFCASSATGANYGYTFGSGTRLTVV.

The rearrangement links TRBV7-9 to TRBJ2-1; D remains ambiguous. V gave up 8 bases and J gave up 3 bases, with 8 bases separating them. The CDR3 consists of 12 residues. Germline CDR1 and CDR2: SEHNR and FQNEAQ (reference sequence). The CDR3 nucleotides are TGTGCCAGCCGTCAGATCTACAATGAGCAGTTCTTC. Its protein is CASRQIYNEQFF.

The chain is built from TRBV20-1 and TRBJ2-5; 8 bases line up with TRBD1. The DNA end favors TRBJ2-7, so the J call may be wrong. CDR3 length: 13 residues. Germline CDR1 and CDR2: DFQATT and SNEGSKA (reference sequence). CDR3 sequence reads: CSAGGQGLGEQYF. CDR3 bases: TGCAGTGCTGGAGGACAGGGTTTAGGCGAGCAGTACTTC.

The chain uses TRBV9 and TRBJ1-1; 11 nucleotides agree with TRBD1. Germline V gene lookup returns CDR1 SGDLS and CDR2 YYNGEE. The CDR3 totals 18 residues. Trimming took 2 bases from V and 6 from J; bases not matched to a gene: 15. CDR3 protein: CASSVHPDRGQKDSEAFF. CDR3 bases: TGTGCCAGCAGCGTCCACCCGGACAGGGGGCAGAAAGATTCTGAAGCTTTCTTT.